This TCR beta chain appears in the sequencing data of a study of sequential checkpoint blockade in melanoma. Treatment described: randomized to nivolumab then ipilimumab (arm A) or the reverse (arm B). Germline V lookup: CDR1 SGHAT, CDR2 FQNNGV. The CDR3 totals 19 residues. Trimming removed 1 base at V and 4 bases at J, with 20 bases between. Clones were sequenced by immunoSEQ multiplex PCR, and TCRdb holds only the in-frame ones, with some missing. Here the sample spans approximately 9,300 clones, 70% to 85% being singletons. Specimen: CD8+ T cells sorted from blood (inferred from file names), collected from a patient given nivolumab and ipilimumab in sequence. V and J are TRBV11-2 and TRBJ2-6; a weak D match, TRBD2 (6 bases). The clonotype comes from a human donor with melanoma. The CDR3 loop is CASSLVTGWRAGGANVLTF. DNA of the CDR3: TGTGCCAGCAGCTTAGTGACCGGGTGGAGGGCGGGAGGGGCCAACGTCCTGACTTTC.